This entry describes one T cell receptor (beta chain). Assay used: immunoSEQ multiplex PCR; TCRdb lists only in-frame clones, some missing. The sample has about 89,000 clones; 94% are singletons. The data were obtained in a study of T cell changes during pregnancy in multiple sclerosis. Germline lookup yields CDR1 MNHEY and CDR2 SVGAGI. V gave up 6 bases and J gave up 6 bases; unmatched junction bases: 7. The CDR3 contains 14 residues. This clonotype originated in a female donor in good health, enrolled as a control in a pregnancy study. Sequences were derived from peripheral blood, sampled after pregnancy. The J gene is TRBJ1-2, the V gene TRBV6-5, with 10 bases lining up with TRBD1. The CDR3 region has the DNA TGTGCCAGCAGAAGACAGGGGGCATGGAATGGCTACACCTTC. This encodes CASRRQGAWNGYTF.